The 14 T cell receptor beta chains listed next were all sequenced from one sample in a study of cytomegalovirus exposure and HLA in healthy donors. TCRdb's copy holds only in-frame clones and misses some; the assay was immunoSEQ multiplex PCR. Here the sample spans around 98,000 clones, roughly 87% being singletons. The sequencing input was PBMCs. The receptor set was obtained from a woman aged 25 to 39 in good health and CMV-seronegative.

The rearrangement links TRBV28 to TRBJ1-5; D gene ambiguous. This CDR3 has 13 amino acids. The germline V gene encodes CDR1 MDHEN and CDR2 SYDVKM. Trimming removed 5 bases at V and 9 bases at J, with 14 bases between. CDR3 DNA sequence: TGTGCCAGCAGTGAAGCCCCAATCGGGCCCCAGCATTTT. Translating it yields CASSEAPIGPQHF.

The V call is TRBV11-2, the J call TRBJ2-7; TRBD2 is a possible D gene (7 bases). Trimming removed 3 bases at V and 1 base at J, with 16 bases between. The CDR3 extends over 16 amino acids. Looked up from germline, CDR1 is SGHAT and CDR2 is FQNNGV. This CDR3 reads CASSFGGRGASYEQYF. CDR3 bases: TGTGCCAGCAGCTTCGGGGGGCGCGGCGCTTCCTACGAGCAGTACTTC.

The V call is TRBV4-2, the J call TRBJ2-1; 8 bases align to TRBD2. The ends lost 2 bases at V and 0 bases at J; junction bases unmatched: 6. This CDR3 is built from 17 residues. CDR1 and CDR2 from the germline V gene are LGHNA and YNFKEQ. CDR3 bases: TGTGCCAGCAGCCAACTCTTAGCGGGACCCTCCTACAATGAGCAGTTCTTC. Translation gives CASSQLLAGPSYNEQFF.

The chain joins TRBV2 to TRBJ2-5; 8 bases are a match to TRBD2. CDR1 and CDR2 (germline): SNHLY, FYNNEI. CDR3 length equals 18 residues. V lost 3 bases, J lost 3 bases, and 15 bases stayed unmatched. The CDR3 sequence is CASSEEFRRGLEKETQYF. The CDR3 nucleotides are TGTGCCAGCAGTGAGGAGTTCCGCCGGGGACTAGAGAAAGAGACCCAGTACTTC.

This chain uses TRBV10-3 with TRBJ2-7; the D is unclear. With 2 bases removed from V and 2 bases from J, the gap between germline ends came to 10 bases. CDR3 length: 14 amino acids. Germline V gene data show CDR1 as ENHRY and CDR2 as SYGVKD. CDR3 sequence reads: CAISENVRAYEQYF. CDR3 DNA sequence: TGTGCCATCAGTGAGAATGTACGGGCCTACGAGCAGTACTTC.

This chain connects TRBV4-1 to TRBJ1-5; no definite D call. The CDR3 has 13 amino acids. With 2 bases removed from V and 5 bases from J, the gap between germline ends came to 7 bases. Per germline, CDR1 MGHRA and CDR2 YSYEKL. In nucleotides, the CDR3 is TGCGCCAGCAGCCAACGGGAGGATCAGCCCCAGCATTTT. Translated, it gives CASSQREDQPQHF.

This CDR3 is CASSWGGGGASYEQYF. CDR3 sequence (DNA): TGCGCCAGCAGCTGGGGGGGCGGAGGAGCCTCCTACGAGCAGTACTTC. This rearrangement joins TRBV5-1 to TRBJ2-7; perhaps TRBD2 as D (7 bases). The CDR3 totals 16 residues. Trimming stripped 3 bases from V and 0 bases from J, with 16 bases between. CDR1 is SGHRS, CDR2 YFSETQ, per germline.

The rearrangement links TRBV5-6 to TRBJ2-2; 8 nucleotides line up with TRBD1. The V segment lost 4 bases and the J segment 3 bases; nucleotides outside the gene matches: 8. In germline, CDR1 is SGHDT, CDR2 YYEEEE. The CDR3 sequence is 16 residues long. As DNA, the CDR3 is TGTGCCAGCAGCCGACGGACAGGGTCGGACACCGGGGAGCTGTTTTTT. It encodes CASSRRTGSDTGELFF.

The CDR3 spells CASSPSVKLFF. The CDR3 region has the DNA TGTGCCAGCAGTCCCTCGGTCAAACTGTTTTTT. V usage is TRBV6-6 and J usage is TRBJ1-4; unclear D gene. Germline assignment: CDR1 MNHNY and CDR2 SVGAGI (reference sequence). V was cut by 5 bases and J by 11 bases, with 9 bases left in between. The CDR3 consists of 11 residues.

V and J are TRBV6-1 and TRBJ2-7; 7 bases are shared with TRBD1. This CDR3 has 12 amino acids. With V trimmed by 11 bases and J by 3 bases, 7 bases remained unmatched. In germline, CDR1 is MNHNS, CDR2 SASEGT. The CDR3 loop reads CAHGDSLYEQYF. In DNA form, the CDR3 reads TGTGCCCATGGGGACAGTCTCTACGAGCAGTACTTC.

The chain has TRBV9 and TRBJ2-2; 10 bases map to TRBD2. V was clipped by 4 bases and J by 7 bases; unmatched bases: 16. The CDR3 extends over 18 amino acids. Germline V CDR1 and CDR2: SGDLS, YYNGEE. The CDR3 protein is CASSLTPLLAGGVGELFF. The CDR3 region has the DNA TGTGCCAGCAGCCTGACACCCCTTTTAGCGGGAGGCGTCGGGGAGCTGTTTTTT.

The genes are TRBV2 and TRBJ1-1; no reliable D call. CDR3 length: 12 residues. Trimming removed 6 bases at V and 1 base at J, with 6 bases between. From germline, CDR1 is SNHLY and CDR2 FYNNEI. The CDR3, as DNA: TGTGCCAGCAGAGACACGAACACTGAAGCTTTCTTT. Protein: CASRDTNTEAFF.

The chain combines TRBV5-6 with TRBJ1-2; TRBD1 aligns across 9 bases. This CDR3 has 13 amino acids. Losses at the gene ends were 2 bases for V and 7 bases for J; bases not matched to a gene: 3. Germline loops: CDR1 SGHDT, CDR2 YYEEEE. CDR3 sequence (DNA): TGTGCCAGCAGCTTACAGGGGGCAAGTGGCTACACCTTC. It yields the protein CASSLQGASGYTF.

This clone was detected once. V usage is TRBV7-9 and J usage is TRBJ1-1; 10 bases align to TRBD1. The CDR3 consists of 15 residues. Germline V CDR1 and CDR2: SEHNR, FQNEAQ (reference sequence). V lost 5 bases, J lost 6 bases, and 9 bases stayed unmatched. CDR3 nucleotides: TGTGCCAGCAGCCTGCCGGGACAGGGGCGCGCTGAAGCTTTCTTT. Amino acids: CASSLPGQGRAEAFF.